Listed here are 6 T cell receptor beta chains from one sample, sequenced in a study of CD8+CD57+ T cells in acquired aplastic anemia. According to the study, genomic DNA was the template for TCR beta VDJ and CDR3 profiling. Each CDR3 protein gets one entry after TCRdb re-called the reads with MiXCR. The data contain about 120,000 distinct CDR3 sequences, roughly 40% of them singletons. Patients who underwent sequencing had shown CD8+CD57+ cell expansion by flow cytometry. Sequences were obtained from sorted CD4+, CD8+, or CD8+CD57+ T cells (not recorded which) from PBMCs. The receptors here all came from a human donor with aplastic anemia.

This chain links TRBV19 with TRBJ2-5, with D perhaps TRBD2 (6 bases). The CDR3 runs to 12 residues. Trimming removed 8 bases from V and 1 base from J, with 8 bases in between. Germline lookup yields CDR1 LNHDA and CDR2 SQIVND (reference sequence). The CDR3 sequence is CASDGGQETQYF. The DNA for the CDR3 is TGTGCCAGTGACGGGGGCCAAGAGACCCAGTACTTC.

Of note for this clonotype: A much bigger clone sits one base away, suggesting this may be a read error. This chain joins TRBV2 and TRBJ2-7, with 8 bases identical to TRBD1. Germline lookup yields CDR1 SNHLY and CDR2 FYNNEI. V was clipped by 4 bases and J by 1 base; unmatched bases: 0. This CDR3 has 13 amino acids. The CDR3 loop reads CASSGTGSYEQYF. CDR3 DNA sequence: TGTGCCAGCAGTGGGACAGGGTCCTACGAGCAGTACTTC.

This clonotype was detected a few times. The chain employs TRBV25-1 and TRBJ2-1; 9 nucleotides line up with TRBD1. Looked up from germline, CDR1 is MGHDK and CDR2 is SYGVNS. Trimming at V came to 10 bases and at J to 1 base, leaving 8 bases not matched to a gene. The CDR3 loop spans 15 amino acids. This CDR3 reads CAISSGTGSYNEQFF. Written as DNA, the CDR3 is TGTGCCATCTCCTCCGGGACAGGGTCCTACAATGAGCAGTTCTTC.

Comments on this clonotype: This clone may be a read error of a much larger clone one base away. This chain joins TRBV6-5 and TRBJ2-7, with 7 bases matching TRBD1. CDR3 size: 14 residues. Germline CDR1 MNHEY, CDR2 SVGAGI. J lost 1 base, V lost 4 bases, and 4 bases had no gene match. The CDR3 DNA reads as TGTGCCAGCAGTTGCTCGGGACAGTCCTACGAGCAGTACTTC. Encoded protein: CASSCSGQSYEQYF.

This clonotype occurred many times. The rearrangement uses TRBV5-5 and TRBJ1-3; 11 positions agree with TRBD1. CDR3 size: 16 residues. J gave up 4 bases and V 5 bases, and 8 bases lay outside the gene matches. From germline, CDR1 is SGHKS and CDR2 YYEKEE (reference sequence). Written as DNA, the CDR3 is TGTGCCAGCAGTTTTAGGACAGGGGGCACGGGAAACACCATATATTTT. This gives the protein CASSFRTGGTGNTIYF.

This clonotype was seen ten or more times. This sequence joins TRBV29-1 and TRBJ1-1; D remains unclear. There are 12 residues in the CDR3. V shed 0 bases and J shed 4 bases, with 6 bases lying between them. The germline gives CDR1 SQVTM, CDR2 ANQGSEA. CDR3 loop: CSVEDRGTEAFF. In DNA form, the CDR3 reads TGCAGCGTTGAAGATCGGGGCACTGAAGCTTTCTTT.